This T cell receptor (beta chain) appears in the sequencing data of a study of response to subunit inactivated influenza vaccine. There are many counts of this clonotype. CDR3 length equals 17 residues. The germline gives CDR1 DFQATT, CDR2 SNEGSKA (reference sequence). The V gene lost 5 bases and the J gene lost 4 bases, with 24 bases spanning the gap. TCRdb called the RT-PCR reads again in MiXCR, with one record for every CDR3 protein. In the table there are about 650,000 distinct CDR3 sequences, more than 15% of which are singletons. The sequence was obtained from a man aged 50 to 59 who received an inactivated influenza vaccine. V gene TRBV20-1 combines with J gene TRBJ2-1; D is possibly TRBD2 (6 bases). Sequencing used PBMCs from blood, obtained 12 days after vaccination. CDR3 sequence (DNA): TGCAGTGCTCAACCGGTTGGGCGGGAAGGCTCTTACAATGAGCAGTTCTTC. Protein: CSAQPVGREGSYNEQFF.